These 12 T cell receptor beta chains originate from one sample sequenced in a study of OX40 agonist ivuxolimab in advanced cancers. The repertoire was sequenced with immunoSEQ multiplex PCR; TCRdb's copy has only in-frame clones and lacks some. The data hold about 30,000 clones, with roughly 80% observed a single time. This specimen was CD4+ or CD8+ T cells sorted from blood, taken in a trial of the OX40 agonist ivuxolimab. These receptors all come from an adult with an advanced solid tumor such as melanoma, head and neck, liver or kidney cancer.

The chain uses TRBV4-1 and TRBJ2-2; D not certain. The V gene lost 1 base and the J gene lost 6 bases, with 12 bases spanning the gap. CDR3 length: 15 residues. The V gene's germline CDR1 is MGHRA and CDR2 YSYEKL. The CDR3 loop reads CASSQGLSPAGELFF. The CDR3 DNA follows: TGCGCCAGCAGCCAAGGTCTTTCTCCGGCCGGGGAGCTGTTTTTT.

The rearrangement uses TRBV25-1 and TRBJ2-5; tentatively, D is TRBD2 (6 bases). The CDR3 length is 13 residues. V lost 10 bases and J 2 bases, leaving 14 bases between the germline ends. Germline CDR1 reads MGHDK; CDR2 reads SYGVNS. The CDR3 DNA follows: TGTGCCACCAGGAGGGTTCCACAAGAGACCCAGTACTTC. Its protein is CATRRVPQETQYF. Full variable domain (rest looked up from reference TRBV25-1 and TRBJ2-5): EADIYQTPRYLVIGTGKKITLECSQTMGHDKMYWYQQDPGMELHLIHYSYGVNSTEKGDLSSESTVSRIRTEHFPLTLESARPSHTSQYLCATRRVPQETQYFGPGTRLLVL.

J is TRBJ2-3 and V is TRBV9; no definite D call. Germline loops: CDR1 SGDLS, CDR2 YYNGEE. The CDR3 totals 15 residues. The ends were cut back, 0 bases at V and 2 bases at J, with 10 bases in the middle. The CDR3 loop reads CASSVALSYTDTQYF. CDR3 DNA: TGTGCCAGCAGCGTAGCCTTGAGCTACACAGATACGCAGTATTTT.

The chain combines TRBV27 with TRBJ2-1, with unresolved D. Germline-derived CDR1 and CDR2 are MNHEY and SMNVEV (reference sequence). Trimming left V 3 bases short and J 10 bases short, with 13 bases between. The CDR3 spans 13 residues. The CDR3 DNA is TGTGCCAGCAGTTTGGGGTCCACGCTCGAGCAGTTCTTC. Translating it yields CASSLGSTLEQFF.

The chain uses TRBV7-3 and TRBJ2-7; 8 positions agree with TRBD2. Trimming at V came to 5 bases and at J to 3 bases, leaving 6 bases not matched to a gene. This CDR3 spans 14 amino acids. Germline V gene data show CDR1 as SGHTA and CDR2 as FQGTGA. The chain's CDR3 is CASSLTGLGYEQYF. CDR3 coding DNA: TGTGCCAGCAGCCTGACGGGACTAGGCTACGAGCAGTACTTC.

The chain employs TRBV9 and TRBJ2-7, with D perhaps matching TRBD2 (6 bases). The CDR3 has 13 amino acids. Germline values: CDR1 SGDLS, CDR2 YYNGEE. Trimming took off 2 bases at V and 6 bases at J, with 12 bases between the two ends. This CDR3 is CASSVGGETEQYF. Here the CDR3 DNA reads TGTGCCAGCAGCGTGGGCGGGGAGACCGAGCAGTACTTC.

This chain joins TRBV28 and TRBJ2-1, with D possibly TRBD1 on 5 matching bases. CDR3 length: 17 amino acids. With 2 bases removed from V and 4 bases from J, the gap between germline ends came to 18 bases. Germline CDR1 MDHEN, CDR2 SYDVKM. The CDR3 sequence is CASSLRGGRASYNEQFF. The CDR3 DNA sequence: TGTGCCAGCAGTTTAAGGGGTGGCAGGGCCTCATACAATGAGCAGTTCTTC. Supplemented by reference TRBV28 and TRBJ2-1, the full variable domain reads DVKVTQSSRYLVKRTGEKVFLECVQDMDHENMFWYRQDPGLGLRLIYFSYDVKMKEKGDIPEGYSVSREKKERFSLILESASTNQTSMYLCASSLRGGRASYNEQFFGPGTRLTVL.

The rearrangement links TRBV28 to TRBJ2-7; D tentatively fits TRBD1 or TRBD2 (5 bases each). The CDR3 contains 13 residues. V lost 7 bases and J lost 2, with 12 bases in between. Per germline, CDR1 MDHEN and CDR2 SYDVKM. DNA for the CDR3: TGTGCCAGCAATCCGGGACGGGCCTACGAGCAGTACTTC. The encoded protein is CASNPGRAYEQYF.

This rearrangement joins TRBV28 to TRBJ2-4; D not certain. The V and J ends lost 2 bases and 0 bases respectively, with 5 bases between them. The CDR3 spans 14 residues. Germline assignment: CDR1 MDHEN and CDR2 SYDVKM. The CDR3 nucleotides read TGTGCCAGCAGTTTAAAGGTAGCCAAAAACATTCAGTACTTC. Translation gives CASSLKVAKNIQYF.

This chain connects TRBV30 to TRBJ1-1; D not resolved. The ends were cut back, 7 bases at V and 4 bases at J, with 16 bases in the middle. Germline values: CDR1 GTSNPN, CDR2 SVGIG (reference sequence). This CDR3 is built from 13 residues. For the CDR3, the DNA is TGTGCCTACACCCCCACCGGGAGCACTGAAGCTTTCTTT. Translated, it gives CAYTPTGSTEAFF.

This chain uses TRBV6-1 with TRBJ1-1; D unclear. The V and J ends lost 7 bases and 1 base respectively, with 10 bases between them. Germline CDR1 MNHNS, CDR2 SASEGT. The CDR3 totals 13 residues. CDR3 amino acids: CASNAAENTEAFF. CDR3 nucleotides: TGTGCCAGCAATGCGGCCGAGAACACTGAAGCTTTCTTT.

The chain is built from TRBV2 and TRBJ2-4; 9 nucleotides match TRBD2. This CDR3 has 16 amino acids. J gave up 2 bases and V 8 bases, and 10 bases lay outside the gene matches. From germline, CDR1 is SNHLY and CDR2 FYNNEI. CDR3 protein: CASAGAGGPPKNIQYF. CDR3 sequence (DNA): TGTGCCAGCGCAGGGGCGGGAGGGCCACCCAAAAACATTCAGTACTTC.